The clone carrying this TCR beta chain appeared a few times. Antigen: not known. The data belong to a study of blood T cells in healthy people across ages. General study findings and limits: In long-lived donors, naive CD4+ cell counts and diversity exceeded those of aged donors. Researchers deemed the diversity estimates from one million T cells underestimates.

The authors ran a second PCR of roughly 6 to 12 cycles using a sample-barcoded 5' primer and a J-beta primer mix. MiXCR was run by TCRdb on the 5' RACE reads, yielding one entry per CDR3 protein. Of about 1,800,000 distinct CDR3 sequences detected, roughly 27% appear once; the ten largest clones hold 6.5% to 8.5%. V dropped 6 bases and J dropped 5; count of bases not matched to a gene: 3. CDR3 length: 13 amino acids. Sequenced input: blood. This chain connects TRBV12-3 or TRBV12-4 to TRBJ2-2; 7 bases agree with TRBD2. The TCR originated in a woman aged 25 to 39 in good health. CDR3: CASRLGGTGELFF. Here the CDR3 DNA reads TGTGCCAGCAGGCTCGGGGGGACCGGGGAGCTGTTTTTT.